A selection of T cell receptor beta chains follows, all from one sample in a study of breast tumors, draining lymph nodes, adjacent tissues. Via MiXCR, TCRdb re-called the multiplex PCR reads, giving one row per CDR3 protein. The table records some 130,000 distinct CDR3 sequences, about 20% of them present only once. The sequenced sample was axillary lymph node tissue. Receptor source: a female donor with breast cancer. Some clones in this sample may be carry-over from other donors' samples. CDR3s include the opening cysteine and the closing phenylalanine or tryptophan. Each record gives: V gene, clone size, D gene, J gene, CDR3 DNA, CDR3 protein. D genes are given only for firm matches. Clone size, where shown, is once, few, many, or a class for clones that have expanded.

TRBV24-1	many	-	TRBJ2-7	TGTGCCACCAGTGATCCTAACCCCTCCCGCCGACTCCCAGACAGGCTAGACTACGAGCAGTACTTC	CATSDPNPSRRLPDRLDYEQYF
TRBV11-2	many	-	TRBJ2-2	TGTGCCAGCAGCTTAGGCCCTCGGGGATACACCGGGGAGCTGTTTTTT	CASSLGPRGYTGELFF
TRBV11-2	many	-	TRBJ1-2	TGTGCCAGCAGCTTGGCGCCGGGACCGCAGTATGGCTACACCTTC	CASSLAPGPQYGYTF
TRBV18	many	-	TRBJ2-7	TGTGCCAGCTCACGAGAGGACGGGTACGAGCAGTACTTC	CASSREDGYEQYF
TRBV4-2	many	TRBD2	TRBJ2-3	TGTGCCAGCAGCCCCGGGCGGGGGAGCACAGATACGCAGTATTTT	CASSPGRGSTDTQYF
TRBV30	few	-	TRBJ1-2	TGTGCCTGGAGTCCCGGGATCTATGGCTACACCTTC	CAWSPGIYGYTF
TRBV11-2	few	TRBD1	TRBJ2-1	TGTGCCAGCAGTTGGAACCCGGGACAGGGCGCTGAGCAGTTCTTC	CASSWNPGQGAEQFF
TRBV30	few	TRBD1	TRBJ1-2	TGTGCCTGGACAGCACGGGACAGCGCCCGTATGGGTGGCTACCCCTTC	CAWTARDSARMGGYPF
TRBV11-2	many	-	TRBJ1-2	TGTGCCAGCAGCTTGCTCGCCTATGGCTACACCTTC	CASSLLAYGYTF
TRBV7-3	many	TRBD1	TRBJ2-1	TGTGCCAGCAGCACCGGGACAGGGGGAATCTCCTACAATGAGCAGTTCTTC	CASSTGTGGISYNEQFF
TRBV19	few	-	TRBJ2-2	TGTGCCAGTACCCCCGAGACCGCGAACACCGGGGAGCTGTTTTTT	CASTPETANTGELFF
TRBV19	many	TRBD2	TRBJ2-1	TGTGCCAGTAGTACCCTAGCGGGAGGGCTTTACAATGAGCAGTTCTTC	CASSTLAGGLYNEQFF
TRBV20-1	many	-	TRBJ1-3	TGCAGTGCTTCATCCGGGACTGATGGAAACACCATATATTTT	CSASSGTDGNTIYF
TRBV9	many	TRBD1	TRBJ2-5	TGTGCCAGCAGCCTACGACAGGGGGTGGGGGAGACCCAGTACTTC	CASSLRQGVGETQYF
TRBV6-1	many	-	TRBJ1-6	TGTGCCAGCAGTGCCTTTTCTGGACGGGAAAATTCACCCCTCCACTTT	CASSAFSGRENSPLHF
TRBV28	few	TRBD2	TRBJ2-1	TGTGCCAGCAGACTACTAGCGGGAGGTGAGCAGTTCTTC	CASRLLAGGEQFF
TRBV30	-	-	TRBJ2-3	TGTGCCTGGAGCACCGGGGCAGATACGCAGTATTTT	CAWSTGADTQYF
TRBV6-2/TRBV6-3	few	TRBD1	TRBJ1-4	TGTGCCAGCAGTACCGGACAGGGGACTAATGAAAAACTGTTTTTT	CASSTGQGTNEKLFF
TRBV6-1	many	-	TRBJ1-2	TGTGCCAGCAGTGGACAGAACCTTAACTATGGCTACACCTTC	CASSGQNLNYGYTF
TRBV7-2	-	-	TRBJ2-7	TGTGCCAGCAGCCTAGGTCCGGACTACGAGCAGTACTTC	CASSLGPDYEQYF
TRBV20-1	many	-	TRBJ2-7	TGCAGTGCGGGAGACCCCCAGGTGCAGTACTTC	CSAGDPQVQYF
TRBV20-1	many	-	TRBJ2-3	TGCAGTGCTAGGGGGGGTGGGGGGCTCACAGATACGCAGTATTTT	CSARGGGGLTDTQYF
TRBV5-5	many	-	TRBJ2-1	TGTGCCAGCAGCTTTGGACAGCTAGGTGAGCAGTTCTTC	CASSFGQLGEQFF
TRBV7-3	many	-	TRBJ2-2	TGTGCCAGCAGCAGCCCGACGAACACCGGGGAGCTGTTTTTT	CASSSPTNTGELFF
TRBV28	few	-	TRBJ2-1	TGTGCCAGCAGCCTCCCCTCAGGCTTCAATGAGCAGTTCTTC	CASSLPSGFNEQFF
TRBV10-3	-	TRBD2	TRBJ2-2	TGTGCCATCAGGACTCCGGGACTACACACCGGGGAGCTGTTTTTT	CAIRTPGLHTGELFF
TRBV2	many	TRBD1	TRBJ2-5	TGTGCCAGCAACGACAGGGTTTCTGAGACCCAGTACTTC	CASNDRVSETQYF
TRBV10-2	many	-	TRBJ2-3	TGCGCCAGCAGTGAGTCGGGCGGCACAGATACGCAGTATTTT	CASSESGGTDTQYF
TRBV27	-	TRBD1	TRBJ1-5	TGTGCCAGCAGCCCGGGACAGGGCCTATGGCCCCAGCATTTT	CASSPGQGLWPQHF
TRBV27	few	-	TRBJ2-3	TGTGCCAGCAGTTTATCCCTTGGCGGAGGGAGCACAGATACGCAGTATTTT	CASSLSLGGGSTDTQYF
TRBV15	many	-	TRBJ1-5	TGTGCCACCAGCAGAGGGGGAGGGGACACAAATCAGCCCCAGCATTTT	CATSRGGGDTNQPQHF
TRBV6-5	many	TRBD1	TRBJ1-5	TGTGCCAGCGCAGACAGGGAAGGACAGCCCCAGCATTTT	CASADREGQPQHF
TRBV12-3/TRBV12-4	many	TRBD1	TRBJ1-4	TGTGCCAGCAGTTTTGGGACAGGGGCGGAAAAACTGTTTTTT	CASSFGTGAEKLFF
TRBV10-3	many	-	TRBJ2-1	TGTGCCATCAGTGAGTCTACGGGGGGCACTGAGCAGTTCTTC	CAISESTGGTEQFF
TRBV29-1	many	TRBD1	TRBJ2-1	TGCAGCGTTTCGGGACAGTTTAACAATGAGCAGTTCTTC	CSVSGQFNNEQFF
TRBV7-9	-	-	TRBJ1-5	TGTGCCAGCAGCTCGTGGGGGGGGGCGGGTAGCAATCAGCCCCAGCATTTT	CASSSWGGAGSNQPQHF
TRBV20-1	many	TRBD2	TRBJ2-1	TGCAGTGCTAGAGATGGAAGACTAGCGGGAAATGAGCAGTTCTTC	CSARDGRLAGNEQFF
TRBV4-1	many	TRBD1	TRBJ2-6	TGCGCCAGCAGCCCTGACAGGGGAGATGGGGCCAACGTCCTGACTTTC	CASSPDRGDGANVLTF
TRBV24-1	many	-	TRBJ1-4	TGTGCCACCAGTGAAGGGGGGCCAGCTAATGAAAAACTGTTTTTT	CATSEGGPANEKLFF
TRBV4-2	many	TRBD2	TRBJ2-7	TGTGCCAGCAGCCAAGATCTAGCGGGAGCGTACGAGCAGTACTTC	CASSQDLAGAYEQYF
TRBV11-2	many	TRBD2	TRBJ2-3	TGTGCCAGCAGATCGGGGCTAGCGGGAGAGGATACGCAGTATTTT	CASRSGLAGEDTQYF
TRBV6-1	many	-	TRBJ2-3	TGTGCCAGCAGTGGGTTGGGAGGAACCGCAATTGAAGATACGCAGTATTTT	CASSGLGGTAIEDTQYF
TRBV6-5	many	TRBD1	TRBJ2-1	TGTGCCAGCAGTTACTCGTTGACAGGGGCGCTAAATGAGCAGTTCTTC	CASSYSLTGALNEQFF
TRBV4-1	many	TRBD1	TRBJ2-7	TGCGCCAGCAGCCAAGAGACAGGGATCTCCTACGAGCAGTACTTC	CASSQETGISYEQYF
TRBV19	many	TRBD2	TRBJ2-1	TGTGCCAGTAGGCCCGGACTAGCGAGGGGGGGGCACAATGAGCAGTTCTTC	CASRPGLARGGHNEQFF
TRBV25-1	many	-	TRBJ1-4	TGTGCCAGCAGTGACCGAGTAGCGGGGGAAAAACTGTTTTTT	CASSDRVAGEKLFF
TRBV5-1	many	-	TRBJ2-1	TGCGCCAGCAGCTTGGTAGGTTCGGACGAGCAGTTCTTC	CASSLVGSDEQFF
TRBV5-1	many	TRBD1	TRBJ1-3	TGCGCCAGCAGCTTGGGACAGGGAACGGGCTCTGGAAACACCATATATTTT	CASSLGQGTGSGNTIYF
TRBV20-1	many	-	TRBJ2-7	TGCAGTGCTCCCACGGTAACCTACGAGCAGTACTTC	CSAPTVTYEQYF
TRBV6-6	many	-	TRBJ2-3	TGTGCCAGCAGTTACTCAGGGGAGGTCCCAGATACGCAGTATTTT	CASSYSGEVPDTQYF
TRBV6-2/TRBV6-3	many	TRBD2	TRBJ2-3	TGTGCCAGCTTGTCTAGCGGGAGGAGAGCAGATACGCAGTATTTT	CASLSSGRRADTQYF
TRBV20-1	many	TRBD1	TRBJ1-2	TGCAGTGCACCGGGACAGGAGGACTATGGCTACACCTTC	CSAPGQEDYGYTF
TRBV28	few	-	TRBJ1-6	TGTGCCAGCAGTCCGACAGGATTCAGGGATTCACCCCTCCACTTT	CASSPTGFRDSPLHF